This T cell receptor beta chain was retrieved from a study of T cells after yellow fever vaccination. Background on the study: Fractions low in cell number were prepared with SMART-Seq v4 Ultra Low Input.

Concerning this clonotype: Its antigen is unknown.

Each CDR3 protein is one row after TCRdb ran MiXCR on the 5' RACE reads. The sample lists under 550,000 distinct CDR3 sequences; about a fifth were seen once. Study observations and caveats: Peaking on day 5 versus 15, the secondary response was faster but weaker.

This TCR was recovered from a man younger than 30 who received the YFV17D yellow fever vaccine. The source material was PBMCs, sampled less than 25 days after the first yellow fever vaccination.

The CDR3 region is CASKRTGSSYNEQFF. The CDR3 DNA is TGTGCCAGCAAACGAACAGGGTCCTCCTACAATGAGCAGTTCTTC. The chain is built from TRBV27 and TRBJ2-1; possible D gene TRBD1, 6 bases. Trimming pared 7 bases from V and 0 bases from J, leaving 13 bases between. CDR3 length: 15 residues. The V gene's germline CDR1 is MNHEY and CDR2 SMNVEV (reference sequence).